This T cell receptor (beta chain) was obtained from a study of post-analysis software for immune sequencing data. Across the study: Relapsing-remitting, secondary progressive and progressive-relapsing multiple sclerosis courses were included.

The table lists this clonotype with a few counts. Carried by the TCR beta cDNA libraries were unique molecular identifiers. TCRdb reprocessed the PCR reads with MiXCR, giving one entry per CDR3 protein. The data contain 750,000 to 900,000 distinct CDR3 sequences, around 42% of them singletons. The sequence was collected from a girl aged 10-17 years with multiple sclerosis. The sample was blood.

The CDR3 reads CASSSAKNPYEQYF. In nucleotides, the CDR3 is TGCGCCAGCAGCTCAGCCAAAAACCCCTACGAGCAGTACTTC. V usage is TRBV5-1 and J usage is TRBJ2-7; D remains unclear. Germline-derived CDR1 and CDR2 are SGHRS and YFSETQ. The V gene lost 3 bases and the J gene lost 2 bases, with 12 bases spanning the gap. There are 14 residues in the CDR3.